One sample yielded the 20 T cell receptor beta chains listed below, sequenced in a study of Ad26.COV2.S vaccination and SARS-CoV-2 variants. Treatment defined: some 20 received Ad26.COV2.S at low or high dose, single or two shots; 5 received placebo; per-sample allocation not given. Samples came from day 63 after the first vaccine or placebo injection. Libraries were prepared by immunoSEQ multiplex PCR; TCRdb keeps only in-frame clonotypes and omits some of them. The sample has approximately 280,000 clones, more than 70% seen once. The specimen was peripheral blood, collected in a trial of Ad26.COV2.S vaccine versus placebo. The receptors were gathered from a person between 18 and 65 years old who received the Ad26.COV2.S COVID-19 vaccine or a placebo.

This chain links TRBV11-2 with TRBJ1-5; no firm D call. The germline CDR1 and CDR2 sequences are SGHAT and FQNNGV. Trimming left V 0 bases short and J 5 bases short, with 5 bases between. This CDR3 is 13 amino acids long. The CDR3 region has the DNA TGTGCCAGCAGCTTAGATTATTATCAGCCCCAGCATTTT. This sequence encodes CASSLDYYQPQHF.

This clone has a single count. This chain uses TRBV28 with TRBJ1-2; D unresolved. Trimming took 2 bases from V and 5 from J, leaving 12 bases between them. CDR3 size: 14 residues. The germline gives CDR1 MDHEN, CDR2 SYDVKM. CDR3 protein: CASSLRAAVYGYTF. The CDR3 DNA follows: TGTGCCAGCAGTTTAAGGGCAGCTGTTTATGGCTACACCTTC.

V is TRBV3-1 (or the pseudogene TRBV3-2) and J is TRBJ2-7; D ambiguous. Germline V CDR1 and CDR2: LGHDT, YNNKEL (reference sequence). This CDR3 region has 11 residues. V lost 5 bases to trimming and J lost 6 bases, with 8 bases between them. For the CDR3, the DNA is TGTGCCAGCAGCTCTCTTGTCGAGCAGTACTTC. This codes for CASSSLVEQYF.

This chain uses TRBV9 with TRBJ1-1, with TRBD1 matching over 9 bases. Germline V gene lookup returns CDR1 SGDLS and CDR2 YYNGEE. The CDR3 totals 15 residues. With V trimmed by 3 bases and J by 4 bases, 7 bases remained unmatched. DNA of the CDR3: TGTGCCAGCAGCGGGGACAGGGATTTCGCCACTGAAGCTTTCTTT. Translation gives CASSGDRDFATEAFF.

The chain recombines TRBV3-1 (or the pseudogene TRBV3-2) with TRBJ1-1; 8 nucleotides agree with TRBD1. This CDR3 comprises 14 residues. With 0 bases clipped from V and 4 bases from J, the junction kept 1 base outside the gene matches. Germline V gives CDR1 LGHDT, CDR2 YNNKEL (reference sequence). For the CDR3, the DNA is TGTGCCAGCAGCCAAGACGGACAGGGCACTGAAGCTTTCTTT. This gives the protein CASSQDGQGTEAFF.

This chain joins TRBV19 and TRBJ1-4, with D perhaps matching TRBD1 (5 bases). Looked up from germline, CDR1 is LNHDA and CDR2 is SQIVND (reference sequence). V dropped 0 bases and J dropped 5 bases, with 19 bases sitting between them. The CDR3 totals 18 residues. As DNA, the CDR3 is TGTGCCAGTAGTATAGATCCCCCGCAGGGAGGATACAATGAAAAACTGTTTTTT. Its translation is CASSIDPPQGGYNEKLFF.

The chain is built from TRBV2 and TRBJ1-5; no clear D gene. Per germline, CDR1 SNHLY and CDR2 FYNNEI. This CDR3 is 14 amino acids long. Trimming shortened V by 3 bases and J by 3 bases, and 9 bases separated the two germline ends. The CDR3 sequence is CASSDITHNQPQHF. Here the CDR3 DNA reads TGTGCCAGCAGTGATATAACGCACAATCAGCCCCAGCATTTT.

The chain has TRBV5-1 and TRBJ1-1, with 7 bases lining up with TRBD1. V gave up 1 base and J gave up 5 bases; unmatched junction bases: 8. Germline CDR1 reads SGHRS; CDR2 reads YFSETQ. CDR3 length: 15 amino acids. CDR3 amino acids: CASSLKGGDRTEAFF. In DNA, the CDR3 is TGCGCCAGCAGCTTGAAAGGGGGCGATCGTACTGAAGCTTTCTTT. The whole variable domain, filled in from reference TRBV5-1 and TRBJ1-1, reads KAGVTQTPRYLIKTRGQQVTLSCSPISGHRSVSWYQQTPGQGLQFLFEYFSETQRNKGNFPGRFSGRQFSNSRSEMNVSTLELGDSALYLCASSLKGGDRTEAFFGQGTRLTVV.

J is TRBJ1-1 and V is TRBV7-6; D call uncertain. V was clipped by 1 base and J by 4 bases, with 16 bases between them. From germline, CDR1 is SGHVS and CDR2 FNYEAQ. The CDR3 is 16 residues long. The CDR3 spells CASSLESTALGTEAFF. As DNA, the CDR3 is TGTGCCAGCAGCTTAGAAAGTACAGCCCTGGGCACTGAAGCTTTCTTT.

V usage is TRBV7-6 and J usage is TRBJ1-5; D ambiguous. The CDR3 is 13 amino acids. V was clipped by 2 bases and J by 0 bases, with 2 bases between them. Germline CDR1 SGHVS, CDR2 FNYEAQ. This CDR3 reads CASSLSSNQPQHF. DNA of the CDR3: TGTGCCAGCAGCTTAAGTAGCAATCAGCCCCAGCATTTT.

This chain links TRBV29-1 with TRBJ2-1, with 8 bases fitting TRBD2. Germline trimming cut 5 bases from V and 5 bases from J; bases unmatched to any gene: 11. Germline CDR1 and CDR2: SQVTM and ANQGSEA. This CDR3 spans 15 amino acids. The CDR3 DNA reads TGCAGCGTTCAAGGCTCCTCGCGGGGGGACAATGAGCAGTTCTTC. It encodes CSVQGSSRGDNEQFF.

This chain links TRBV3-1 (or the pseudogene TRBV3-2) with TRBJ2-3; 7 bases match TRBD2. The CDR3 runs 16 residues. Germline V gene lookup returns CDR1 LGHDT and CDR2 YNNKEL (reference sequence). Unmatched junction bases numbered 7, after V lost 3 bases and J lost 1 base. The CDR3 spells CASSHPGTTGTDTQYF. The CDR3 DNA reads TGTGCCAGCAGCCACCCCGGGACTACGGGCACAGATACGCAGTATTTT.

The chain links TRBV7-2 to TRBJ2-7; 10 bases align to TRBD1. The trim removed 5 bases at V and 2 bases at J, leaving 12 bases unmatched. This CDR3 has 17 amino acids. Germline CDR1 reads SGHTA; CDR2 reads FQGNSA. The CDR3 sequence is CASSVVGAGTGAYEQYF. The CDR3 DNA follows: TGTGCCAGCAGCGTAGTTGGGGCCGGGACAGGGGCCTACGAGCAGTACTTC.

The chain has TRBV12-3 or TRBV12-4 and TRBJ1-1; D remains unclear. The CDR3 consists of 10 residues. Trimming removed 9 bases at V and 10 bases at J, with 12 bases between. In DNA form, the CDR3 reads TGTGCCAGTGGACTTCTGGGAGCTTTCTTT. It translates to CASGLLGAFF.

This clone was counted only a few times. The chain carries TRBV6-1 and TRBJ1-1; 7 bases are shared with TRBD1. Germline trimming cut 6 bases from V and 3 bases from J; bases unmatched to any gene: 7. This CDR3 has 14 residues. The germline V gene encodes CDR1 MNHNS and CDR2 SASEGT. CDR3 region: CASSEQGRDTEAFF. The CDR3 bases are TGTGCCAGCAGCGAACAGGGGAGGGACACTGAAGCTTTCTTT.

The V and J genes are TRBV30 and TRBJ1-5; no reliable D call. CDR1 GTSNPN and CDR2 SVGIG come from the germline V gene (reference sequence). The V end was cut by 1 base, the J end by 4 bases, with 5 bases between. This CDR3 contains 12 residues. The CDR3 coding sequence is TGTGCCTGGAGTGAGTCGAATCAGCCCCAGCATTTT. Protein product: CAWSESNQPQHF.

The chain links TRBV2 to TRBJ2-3, with D uncertain. Looked up from germline, CDR1 is SNHLY and CDR2 is FYNNEI. Trimming left V 7 bases short and J 6 bases short, with 8 bases between. The CDR3 is made up of 11 amino acids. CDR3 sequence (DNA): TGTGCCAGCACCGGGTTCGATACGCAGTATTTT. Its translation is CASTGFDTQYF.

The chain couples TRBV5-4 to TRBJ1-1, with a weak D call TRBD1 (6 bases). The CDR3 contains 13 residues. CDR1 and CDR2 (germline): SGHNT, YYREEE (reference sequence). V lost 0 bases and J 7 bases, leaving 10 bases between the germline ends. This CDR3 is CASSLDKGGEAFF. For the CDR3, the DNA is TGTGCCAGCAGCTTGGATAAAGGGGGTGAAGCTTTCTTT.

The V call is TRBV5-4, the J call TRBJ1-2, with D perhaps matching TRBD1 (6 bases). From germline, CDR1 is SGHNT and CDR2 YYREEE (reference sequence). There are 15 residues in the CDR3. The V gene lost 0 bases and the J gene lost 6 bases, with 15 bases spanning the gap. Here the CDR3 DNA reads TGTGCCAGCAGCTTGGGGGGGCGCGTAGTAGATGGCTACACCTTC. Its translation: CASSLGGRVVDGYTF.

This chain links TRBV6-5 with TRBJ1-2; 7 bases agree with TRBD1. Trimming at V came to 4 bases and at J to 5 bases, leaving 1 base not matched to a gene. The CDR3 totals 12 residues. CDR1 and CDR2 from the germline V gene are MNHEY and SVGAGI. In DNA form, the CDR3 reads TGTGCCAGCAGTTCAGGGGGATATGGCTACACCTTC. Translation: CASSSGGYGYTF.